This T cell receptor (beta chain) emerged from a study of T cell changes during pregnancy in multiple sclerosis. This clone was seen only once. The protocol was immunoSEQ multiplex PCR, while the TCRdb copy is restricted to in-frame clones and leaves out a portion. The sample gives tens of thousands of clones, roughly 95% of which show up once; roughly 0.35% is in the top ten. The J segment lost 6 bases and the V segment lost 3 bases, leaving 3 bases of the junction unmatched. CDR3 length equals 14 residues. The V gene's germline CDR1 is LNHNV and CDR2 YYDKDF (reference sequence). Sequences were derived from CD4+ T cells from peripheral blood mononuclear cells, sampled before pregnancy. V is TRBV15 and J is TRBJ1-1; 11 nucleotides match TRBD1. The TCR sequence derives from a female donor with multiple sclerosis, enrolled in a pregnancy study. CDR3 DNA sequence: TGTGCCACCAGCAGGGACAGGGGGCTGGCTGAAGCTTTCTTT. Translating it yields CATSRDRGLAEAFF.